These 25 T cell receptor beta chains were sequenced from one sample in a study of blood T cells in healthy people across ages. A second PCR of roughly 7 to 11 cycles used a sample-barcoded 5' primer and a J-beta primer mix. TCRdb reprocessed the 5' RACE reads via MiXCR and lists one record per CDR3 protein. Here the sample spans 730,000 or so distinct CDR3 sequences, less than 45% being singletons. Sequenced sample: blood. These receptors all stem from an older man in good health.

This rearrangement joins TRBV6-5 to TRBJ2-5; TRBD2 matches 13 bases. The CDR3 runs 14 residues. Germline CDR1 MNHEY, CDR2 SVGAGI. Unmatched junction bases numbered 2, after V lost 5 bases and J lost 5 bases. The CDR3 nucleotides are TGTGCCAGCAGTCAACTAGCGGGAGGGGAGACCCAGTACTTC. Its translation is CASSQLAGGETQYF.

The rearrangement uses TRBV6-5 and TRBJ2-3; 7 positions agree with TRBD1. Germline V gene lookup returns CDR1 MNHEY and CDR2 SVGAGI. This CDR3 has 16 amino acids. J gave up 0 bases and V 6 bases, and 9 bases lay outside the gene matches. The CDR3 protein is CASSSAGTVSTDTQYF. The CDR3 bases are TGTGCCAGCAGCTCAGCCGGGACAGTCAGCACAGATACGCAGTATTTT.

CDR3 loop: CASSVDFGQGQETQYF. DNA of the CDR3: TGTGCCAGCAGCGTAGATTTCGGTCAGGGACAAGAGACCCAGTACTTC. The chain uses TRBV9 and TRBJ2-5, with D maybe TRBD1 (5 bases). The CDR3 has 16 residues. Per germline, CDR1 SGDLS and CDR2 YYNGEE. V was cut by 0 bases and J by 2 bases, with 14 bases left in between.

A single count supports this clonotype. This chain connects TRBV6-2 or TRBV6-3 to TRBJ2-5, with TRBD1 as a possible D gene (6 bases). Near its end, the DNA agrees better with TRBJ2-7, so the J call may be wrong. The V gene's germline CDR1 is MNHEY and CDR2 SVGEGT. There are 14 residues in the CDR3. This CDR3 reads CASSPGQFKREQYF. As DNA, the CDR3 is TGTGCCAGCAGCCCAGGACAGTTCAAACGCGAGCAGTACTTC.

This clonotype has only a few counts. A much larger clone is a single base away; this may be a read error. This chain joins TRBV20-1 and TRBJ2-1; maybe TRBD1 (7 bases). The CDR3 is 11 amino acids. The germline gives CDR1 DFQATT, CDR2 SNEGSKA (reference sequence). The V end was cut by 4 bases, the J end by 9 bases, with 10 bases between. CDR3 protein: CSATGGREQFF. In DNA form, the CDR3 reads TGCAGTGCTACAGGGGGGCGTGAGCAGTTCTTC.

This clonotype appeared a few times. The chain has TRBV6-2 or TRBV6-3 and TRBJ2-3, with D possibly being TRBD1 (6 bases). V was trimmed by 2 bases and J by 0 bases, leaving 9 bases between them. The CDR3 covers 15 residues. Germline V gene sequence: CDR1 MNHEY, CDR2 SVGEGT. The CDR3 loop reads CASSYGTTSTDTQYF. CDR3 DNA sequence: TGTGCCAGCAGTTACGGGACAACTAGCACAGATACGCAGTATTTT.

The V call is TRBV20-1, the J call TRBJ2-2, with D possibly matching TRBD1 (5 bases). CDR3 size: 12 residues. With 6 bases removed from V and 6 bases from J, the gap between germline ends came to 11 bases. The germline V gene has CDR1 DFQATT and CDR2 SNEGSKA (reference sequence). DNA for the CDR3: TGCAGTGCCCCGCAGGGTGCCGGGGAGCTGTTTTTT. Translated: CSAPQGAGELFF.

This clonotype appeared many times. The chain uses TRBV9 and TRBJ2-1; D is possibly TRBD1 (6 bases). The CDR3 consists of 12 residues. Germline V lookup: CDR1 SGDLS, CDR2 YYNGEE. V lost 4 bases and J 6 bases, leaving 8 bases between the germline ends. The CDR3 reads CASSPDSNEQFF. The CDR3 DNA reads as TGTGCCAGCAGCCCGGACAGCAATGAGCAGTTCTTC.

This clonotype appeared many times. This chain uses TRBV14 with TRBJ2-7; TRBD2 aligns across 7 bases. Looked up from germline, CDR1 is SGHDN and CDR2 is FVKESK. The V gene end was trimmed by 1 base and the J gene end by 6 bases; junction bases not matched to a gene: 6. The CDR3 runs 14 residues. The CDR3 nucleotides read TGTGCCAGCAGCCAAGTCCGCGGGAGTGGCGAGCAGTACTTC. Protein sequence: CASSQVRGSGEQYF.

CDR3 coding DNA: TGTGCCAGCAGCTTCCCCTCGGTAGCGGGGGCAGATACGCAGTATTTT. Translated, it gives CASSFPSVAGADTQYF. This chain links TRBV7-2 with TRBJ2-3; 9 nucleotides match TRBD2. Germline values: CDR1 SGHTA, CDR2 FQGNSA. The trim removed 3 bases at V and 4 bases at J, leaving 8 bases unmatched. CDR3 size: 16 residues.

This clonotype was found a few times. The chain has TRBV20-1 and TRBJ2-3, with 7 bases identical to TRBD1. Trimming removed 3 bases from V and 0 bases from J; junction bases left unmatched: 3. The CDR3 consists of 14 residues. CDR1 DFQATT and CDR2 SNEGSKA come from the germline V gene (reference sequence). The CDR3, as DNA: TGCAGTGCTAGGACAGGGTTTAGCACAGATACGCAGTATTTT. Translation gives CSARTGFSTDTQYF.

This clonotype was seen more than once but under ten times. This chain joins TRBV6-5 and TRBJ2-1; 7 bases align to TRBD2. The CDR3 loop spans 16 amino acids. Germline CDR1 MNHEY, CDR2 SVGAGI. The V and J ends lost 8 bases and 0 bases, in that order; junction bases with no gene match: 10. In DNA form, the CDR3 reads TGTGCCAGCTACTCTAGCGGTCGGAGCTCCTACAATGAGCAGTTCTTC. Amino acid sequence: CASYSSGRSSYNEQFF.

The chain employs TRBV27 and TRBJ2-3; D is uncertain. The germline CDR1 and CDR2 sequences are MNHEY and SMNVEV (reference sequence). V was shortened by 3 bases and J by 6 bases, with 13 bases between the two germline ends. This CDR3 contains 14 residues. CDR3 nucleotide sequence: TGTGCCAGCAGTTTCGGCCCCATCTGGGATACGCAGTATTTT. Translating it yields CASSFGPIWDTQYF.

In this sample, this clonotype turned up many times. The V and J genes are TRBV10-3 and TRBJ2-7; the D is unclear. Germline V gene sequence: CDR1 ENHRY, CDR2 SYGVKD. This CDR3 region has 17 residues. The V gene lost 3 bases and the J gene lost 4 bases, with 22 bases spanning the gap. CDR3 sequence: CAISEVSGRRNLYEQYF. CDR3 DNA: TGTGCCATCAGTGAAGTCTCGGGCAGACGGAACCTTTACGAGCAGTACTTC.

This clonotype occurred once. The rearrangement links TRBV20-1 to TRBJ2-7, with 9 bases identical to TRBD1. In germline, CDR1 is DFQATT, CDR2 SNEGSKA (reference sequence). V was pared by 3 bases and J by 4 bases, with 7 bases of the junction left unmatched. The CDR3 spans 14 residues. CDR3 amino acids: CSARGTGPSYEQYF. In nucleotides, the CDR3 is TGCAGTGCTAGGGGGACAGGGCCGTCTTACGAGCAGTACTTC.

This clonotype has more than one count but fewer than ten. V usage is TRBV4-2 and J usage is TRBJ2-3; maybe TRBD1 (5 bases). Trimming shortened V by 1 base and J by 4 bases, and 21 bases separated the two germline ends. The CDR3 has 18 residues. Germline assignment: CDR1 LGHNA and CDR2 YNFKEQ. The CDR3 DNA reads as TGTGCCAGCAGCCAAGTCCCCAGGGTCTCCTTCAATCCAGATACGCAGTATTTT. It yields the protein CASSQVPRVSFNPDTQYF.

This chain connects TRBV3-1 to TRBJ1-6; D unresolved. The CDR3 length is 15 residues. Trimming removed 0 bases at V and 5 bases at J, with 8 bases between. CDR1 and CDR2 from the germline V gene are LGHDT and YNNKEL (reference sequence). The CDR3 spells CASSQDFPDNSPLHF. CDR3 bases: TGTGCCAGCAGCCAAGATTTCCCGGATAATTCACCCCTCCACTTT.

Worth noting for this clonotype: With a much larger clone just one base away, this may be a read error. This chain connects TRBV9 to TRBJ2-7, with TRBD2 matching 15 bases. The CDR3 covers 17 residues. Germline CDR1 reads SGDLS; CDR2 reads YYNGEE. The CDR3 bases are TGTGCCAGCAGCGAGGGACTAGCGGGAGGAGGCTCCTGCGAGCAGTACTTC. Translated, it gives CASSEGLAGGGSCEQYF.

As regards this clonotype: At one of its ends the junction is not consistent with the germline gene, which may arise from a read error. The gene calls are TRBV4-3 and TRBJ2-2, with D possibly being TRBD2 (7 bases). This CDR3 is built from 18 residues. Looked up from germline, CDR1 is LGHNA and CDR2 is YSLEER. CDR3 sequence (DNA): TGCGCCAGCAGCCAAGAAAAAGGGGGAGGGGTACGCACCAGGGAGCTGTTTTTT. Its protein product is CASSQEKGGGVRTRELFF.

V is TRBV2 and J is TRBJ1-6; D gene uncertain. The CDR3 runs 15 residues. The germline CDR1 and CDR2 sequences are SNHLY and FYNNEI. The germline V and J ends were trimmed by 6 bases and 8 bases, with 17 bases remaining between them. The CDR3 reads CASSVAGVQDSPLHF. The DNA of the CDR3 is TGTGCCAGCAGCGTCGCCGGAGTTCAGGATTCACCCCTCCACTTT. The whole variable domain, remainder taken from reference TRBV2 and TRBJ1-6, is EPEVTQTPSHQVTQMGQEVILRCVPISNHLYFYWYRQILGQKVEFLVSFYNNEISEKSEIFDDQFSVERPDGSNFTLKIRSTKLEDSAMYFCASSVAGVQDSPLHFGNGTRLTVT.

This clonotype was seen a single time. This rearrangement joins TRBV5-7 to TRBJ2-7; 11 nucleotides align to TRBD1. TRBV5-7 is labeled an ORF, and its function is uncertain. The V gene end was trimmed by 5 bases and the J gene end by 5 bases; junction bases not matched to a gene: 12. The CDR3 has 16 residues. The CDR3 loop reads CASSCARTGGKDEQYF. The CDR3 nucleotides read TGTGCCAGCAGTTGTGCCCGGACAGGGGGCAAGGACGAGCAGTACTTC.

This clonotype has more than one count but fewer than ten. With a much larger clone just one base away, this may be a read error. V is TRBV3-1 and J is TRBJ2-1; the D gene is possibly TRBD2 (5 bases). The assigned J gene may be wrong: the sequence end matches TRBJ2-7 better. CDR3 size: 16 residues. CDR1 LGHDT and CDR2 YNNKEL come from the germline V gene (reference sequence). The CDR3 sequence is CASSNLRAGPYNEQYF. The DNA of the CDR3 is TGTGCCAGCAGCAACCTTCGCGCGGGCCCTTACAATGAGCAGTACTTC.

The table lists this clonotype with a count of one. At one end the junction does not follow the germline gene, possibly because of a read error. The chain combines TRBV3-1 with TRBJ1-2; TRBD1 matches 7 bases. Germline-derived CDR1 and CDR2 are LGHDT and YNNKEL (reference sequence). This CDR3 is 15 amino acids long. This chain's CDR3 is CASSPTGPENYDYTF. CDR3 DNA: TGTGCCAGCAGCCCGACAGGGCCCGAGAACTATGACTACACCTTC.

The chain uses TRBV6-1 and TRBJ2-6; 9 bases line up with TRBD1. CDR1 is MNHNS, CDR2 SASEGT, per germline. The CDR3 length is 17 residues. V shed 7 bases, J shed 0 bases, and the junction held 7 bases outside the gene matches. CDR3 DNA sequence: TGTGCCAGCATCCCGGGACAGGGTTTCTCTGGGGCCAACGTCCTGACTTTC. This gives the protein CASIPGQGFSGANVLTF.

The V call is TRBV3-1, the J call TRBJ1-1; D is perhaps TRBD1 (5 bases). CDR3 length equals 14 residues. The germline gives CDR1 LGHDT, CDR2 YNNKEL (reference sequence). Deletions cut 3 bases from V and 1 base from J, with 9 bases between. For the CDR3, the DNA is TGTGCCAGCAGCCAGGGACCGCCGAACACTGAAGCTTTCTTT. Its translation: CASSQGPPNTEAFF.